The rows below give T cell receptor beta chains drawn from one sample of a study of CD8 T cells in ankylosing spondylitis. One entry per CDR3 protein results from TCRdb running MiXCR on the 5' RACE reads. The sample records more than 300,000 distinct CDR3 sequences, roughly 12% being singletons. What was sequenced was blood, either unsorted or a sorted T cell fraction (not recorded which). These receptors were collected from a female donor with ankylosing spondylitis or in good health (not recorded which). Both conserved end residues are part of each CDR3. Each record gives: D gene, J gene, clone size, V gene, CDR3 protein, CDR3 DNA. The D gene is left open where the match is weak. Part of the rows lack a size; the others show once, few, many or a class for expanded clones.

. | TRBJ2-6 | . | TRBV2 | CASSIMRVPGANVLTF | TGTGCCAGCAGTATCATGAGGGTTCCTGGGGCCAACGTCCTGACTTTC
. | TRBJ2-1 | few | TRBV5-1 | CASSPQGGGWYNEQFF | TGCGCCAGCAGCCCCCAAGGGGGGGGTTGGTACAATGAGCAGTTCTTC
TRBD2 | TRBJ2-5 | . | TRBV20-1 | CSAPGLAGGQETQYF | TGCAGTGCTCCGGGACTAGCGGGGGGACAAGAGACCCAGTACTTC
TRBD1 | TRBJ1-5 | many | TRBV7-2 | CASSLRQGFSNQPQHF | TGTGCCAGCAGCTTGAGACAGGGTTTTAGCAATCAGCCCCAGCATTTT
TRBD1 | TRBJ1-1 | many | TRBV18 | CASSLKTGGYTEAFF | TGTGCCAGCTCACTTAAGACAGGGGGCTACACTGAAGCTTTCTTT
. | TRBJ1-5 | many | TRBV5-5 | CASSLRNLNQPQHF | TGTGCCAGCAGCTTACGTAATCTAAATCAGCCCCAGCATTTT
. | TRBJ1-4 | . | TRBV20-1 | CSALSWGTNEKLFF | TGCAGTGCGCTCTCATGGGGTACTAATGAAAAACTGTTTTTT
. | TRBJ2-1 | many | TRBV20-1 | CSATDSSLSYNEQFF | TGCAGTGCTACGGACAGTTCCCTCTCCTACAATGAGCAGTTCTTC
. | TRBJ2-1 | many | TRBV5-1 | CASSTDPVGTNEQFF | TGCGCCAGCAGCACCGACCCTGTTGGCACCAATGAGCAGTTCTTC
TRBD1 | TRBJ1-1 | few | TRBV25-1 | CASRPIPGQGATEAFF | TGTGCCAGCAGGCCCATTCCGGGACAGGGGGCAACTGAAGCTTTCTTT
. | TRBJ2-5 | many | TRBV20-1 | CSARSSSPWGDPETQYF | TGCAGTGCTAGATCCTCTTCACCGTGGGGTGATCCGGAGACCCAGTACTTC
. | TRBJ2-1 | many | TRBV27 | CASSLLGGQTDYNEQFF | TGTGCCAGCAGTTTATTGGGGGGACAGACTGACTACAATGAGCAGTTCTTC
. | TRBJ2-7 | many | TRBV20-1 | CSDQTADSTYEQYF | TGCAGTGACCAGACCGCGGACAGCACCTACGAGCAGTACTTC
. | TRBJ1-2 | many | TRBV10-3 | CAISEGPGVQYGYTF | TGTGCCATCAGTGAGGGGCCAGGGGTACAGTATGGCTACACCTTC
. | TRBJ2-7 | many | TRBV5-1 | CASSLGVRDGSYEQYF | TGCGCCAGCAGCCTAGGAGTCAGGGACGGATCCTACGAGCAGTACTTC
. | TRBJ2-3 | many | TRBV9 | CASSGADTQYF | TGTGCCAGCAGCGGGGCTGATACGCAGTATTTT
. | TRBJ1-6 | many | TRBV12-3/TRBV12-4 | CASNPGTADNSPLHF | TGTGCCAGCAACCCCGGGACCGCCGATAATTCACCCCTCCACTTT
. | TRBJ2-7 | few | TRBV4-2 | CASSQESGQGYNEQYF | TGTGCCAGCAGCCAAGAGAGTGGGCAGGGGTACAACGAGCAGTACTTC
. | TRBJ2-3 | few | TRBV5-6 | CASSPGGRTDTQYF | TGTGCCAGCAGCCCGGGGGGCCGCACAGATACGCAGTATTTT
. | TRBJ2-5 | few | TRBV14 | CASSRGWDGETQYF | TGTGCCAGCAGCCGCGGGTGGGATGGAGAGACCCAGTACTTC
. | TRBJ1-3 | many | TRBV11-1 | CASSHRDIGNTIYF | TGTGCCAGCAGCCACCGGGACATCGGAAACACCATATATTTT
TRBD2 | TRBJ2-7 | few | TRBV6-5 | CASSYAGTSGRSEQYF | TGTGCCAGCAGTTACGCCGGGACTAGCGGGAGAAGCGAGCAGTACTTC
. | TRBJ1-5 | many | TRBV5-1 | CASSQFPRDGNQPQHF | TGCGCCAGCAGCCAATTCCCCAGGGATGGCAATCAGCCCCAGCATTTT
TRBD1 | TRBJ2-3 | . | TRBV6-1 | CASSGQGFFTDTQYF | TGTGCCAGCAGTGGACAGGGTTTTTTCACAGATACGCAGTATTTT